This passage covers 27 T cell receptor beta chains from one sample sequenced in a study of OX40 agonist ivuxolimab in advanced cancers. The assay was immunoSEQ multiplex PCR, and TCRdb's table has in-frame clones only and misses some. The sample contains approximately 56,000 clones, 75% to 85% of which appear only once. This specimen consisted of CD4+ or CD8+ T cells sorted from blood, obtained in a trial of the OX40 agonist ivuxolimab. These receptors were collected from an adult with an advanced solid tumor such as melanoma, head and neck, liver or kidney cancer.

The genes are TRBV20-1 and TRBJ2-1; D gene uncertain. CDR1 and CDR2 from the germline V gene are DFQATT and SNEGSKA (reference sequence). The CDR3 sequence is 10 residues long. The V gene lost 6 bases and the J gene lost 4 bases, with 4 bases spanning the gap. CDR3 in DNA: TGCAGTGCCAGTTACAATGAGCAGTTCTTC. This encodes CSASYNEQFF.

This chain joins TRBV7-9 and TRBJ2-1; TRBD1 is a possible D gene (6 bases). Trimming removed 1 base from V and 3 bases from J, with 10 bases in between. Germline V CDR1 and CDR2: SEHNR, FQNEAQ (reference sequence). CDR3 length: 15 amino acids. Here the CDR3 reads CASSLDGQIYNEQFF. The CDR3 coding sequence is TGTGCCAGCAGCTTAGACGGACAGATCTACAATGAGCAGTTCTTC.

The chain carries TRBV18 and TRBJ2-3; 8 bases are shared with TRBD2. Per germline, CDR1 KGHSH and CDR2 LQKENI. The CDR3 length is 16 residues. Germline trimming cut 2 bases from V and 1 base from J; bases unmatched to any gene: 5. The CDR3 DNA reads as TGTGCCAGCTCACCAGATGCAGCGGGGGGCACAGATACGCAGTATTTT. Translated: CASSPDAAGGTDTQYF.

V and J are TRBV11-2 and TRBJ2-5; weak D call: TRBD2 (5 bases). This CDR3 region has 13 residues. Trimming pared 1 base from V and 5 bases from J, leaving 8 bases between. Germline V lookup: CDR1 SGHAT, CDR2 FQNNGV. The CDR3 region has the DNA TGTGCCAGCAGCTTAGGAGGGTTCGAGACCCAGTACTTC. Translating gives CASSLGGFETQYF.

The CDR3 region has the DNA TGTGCCAGCATCCAAGGGTGGGGCGGCTACGAGCAGTACTTC. This encodes CASIQGWGGYEQYF. The chain combines TRBV6-5 with TRBJ2-7; D is perhaps TRBD1 (5 bases). The CDR3 is 14 residues long. Trimming removed 7 bases at V and 3 bases at J, with 16 bases between. Germline V CDR1 and CDR2: MNHEY, SVGAGI.

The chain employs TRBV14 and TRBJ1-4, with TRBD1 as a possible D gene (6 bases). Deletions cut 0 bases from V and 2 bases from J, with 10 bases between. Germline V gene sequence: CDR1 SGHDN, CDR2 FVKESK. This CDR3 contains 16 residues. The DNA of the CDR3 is TGTGCCAGCAGCCAAGATTTCGGGGGCACTAATGAAAAACTGTTTTTT. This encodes CASSQDFGGTNEKLFF.

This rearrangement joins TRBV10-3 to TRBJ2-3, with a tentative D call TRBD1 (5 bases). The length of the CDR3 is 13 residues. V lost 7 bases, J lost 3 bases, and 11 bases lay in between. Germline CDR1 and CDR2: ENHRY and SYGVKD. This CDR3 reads CAIKGVGTDTQYF. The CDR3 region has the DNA TGTGCCATCAAAGGGGTGGGAACAGATACGCAGTATTTT.

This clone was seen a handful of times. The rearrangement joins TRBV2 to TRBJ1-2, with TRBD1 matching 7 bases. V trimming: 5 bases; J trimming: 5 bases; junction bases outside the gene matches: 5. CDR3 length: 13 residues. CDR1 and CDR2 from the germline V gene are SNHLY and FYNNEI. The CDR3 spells CASSYQGEYGYTF. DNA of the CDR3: TGTGCCAGCAGTTACCAGGGGGAATATGGCTACACCTTC.

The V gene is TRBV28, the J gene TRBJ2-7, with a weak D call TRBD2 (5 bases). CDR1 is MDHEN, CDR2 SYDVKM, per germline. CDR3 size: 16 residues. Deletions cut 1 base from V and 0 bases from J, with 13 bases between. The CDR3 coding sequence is TGTGCCAGCAGTTTATATGTAATGAGGGTCTCCTACGAGCAGTACTTC. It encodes CASSLYVMRVSYEQYF. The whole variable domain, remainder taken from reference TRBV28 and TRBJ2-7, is DVKVTQSSRYLVKRTGEKVFLECVQDMDHENMFWYRQDPGLGLRLIYFSYDVKMKEKGDIPEGYSVSREKKERFSLILESASTNQTSMYLCASSLYVMRVSYEQYFGPGTRLTVT.

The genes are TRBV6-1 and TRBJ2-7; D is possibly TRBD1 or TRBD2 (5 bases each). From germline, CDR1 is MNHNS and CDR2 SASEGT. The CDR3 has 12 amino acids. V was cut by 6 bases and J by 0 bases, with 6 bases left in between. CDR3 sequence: CASSGASYEQYF. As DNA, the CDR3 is TGTGCCAGCAGCGGGGCCTCCTACGAGCAGTACTTC.

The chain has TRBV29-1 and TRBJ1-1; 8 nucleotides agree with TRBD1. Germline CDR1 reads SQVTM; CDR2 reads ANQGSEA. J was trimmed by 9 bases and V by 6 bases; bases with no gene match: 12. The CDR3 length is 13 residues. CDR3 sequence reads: CSVARDRGGQAFF. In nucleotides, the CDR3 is TGCAGCGTCGCCCGTGACAGGGGCGGCCAAGCTTTCTTT.

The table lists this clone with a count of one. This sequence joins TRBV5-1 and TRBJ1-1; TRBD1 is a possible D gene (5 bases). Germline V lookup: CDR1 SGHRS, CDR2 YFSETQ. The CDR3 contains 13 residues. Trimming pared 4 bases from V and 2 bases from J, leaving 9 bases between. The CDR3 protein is CASSAGRNTEAFF. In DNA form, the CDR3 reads TGCGCCAGCAGCGCAGGGAGAAACACTGAAGCTTTCTTT.

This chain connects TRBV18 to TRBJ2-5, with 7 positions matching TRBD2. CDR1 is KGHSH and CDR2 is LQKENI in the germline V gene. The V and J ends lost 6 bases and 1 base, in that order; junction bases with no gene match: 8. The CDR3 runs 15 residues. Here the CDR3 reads CASSRVPSGQETQYF. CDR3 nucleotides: TGTGCCAGCTCCCGGGTCCCTAGCGGCCAAGAGACCCAGTACTTC.

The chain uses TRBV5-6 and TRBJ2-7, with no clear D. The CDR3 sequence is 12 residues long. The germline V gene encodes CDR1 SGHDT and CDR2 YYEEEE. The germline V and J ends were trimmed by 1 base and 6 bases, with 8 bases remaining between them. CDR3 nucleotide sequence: TGTGCCAGCAGCTTGTTGCCGGTCGAGCAGTACTTC. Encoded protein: CASSLLPVEQYF. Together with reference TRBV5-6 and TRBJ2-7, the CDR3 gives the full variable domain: DAGVTQSPTHLIKTRGQQVTLRCSPKSGHDTVSWYQQALGQGPQFIFQYYEEEERQRGNFPDRFSGHQFPNYSSELNVNALLLGDSALYLCASSLLPVEQYFGPGTRLTVT.

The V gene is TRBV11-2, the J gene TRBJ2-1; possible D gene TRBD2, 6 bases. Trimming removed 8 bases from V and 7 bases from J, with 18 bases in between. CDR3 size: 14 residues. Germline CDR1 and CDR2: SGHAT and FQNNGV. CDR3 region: CASGRVAGTNEQFF. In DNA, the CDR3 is TGTGCCAGCGGAAGGGTGGCGGGGACTAATGAGCAGTTCTTC.

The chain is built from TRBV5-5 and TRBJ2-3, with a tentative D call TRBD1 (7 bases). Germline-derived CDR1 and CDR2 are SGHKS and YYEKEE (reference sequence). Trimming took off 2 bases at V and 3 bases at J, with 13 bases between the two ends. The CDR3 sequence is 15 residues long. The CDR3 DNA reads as TGTGCCAGCAGCTTCGGGGGCAGGGGGACAGATACGCAGTATTTT. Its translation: CASSFGGRGTDTQYF.

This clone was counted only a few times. CDR3 sequence (DNA): TGTGCCAGTAGTATAATCGGGGACAATTCACCCCTCCACTTT. Translation gives CASSIIGDNSPLHF. This rearrangement joins TRBV19 to TRBJ1-6, with a possible D match to TRBD1 (5 bases). The CDR3 is 14 residues long. The germline V gene has CDR1 LNHDA and CDR2 SQIVND (reference sequence). V lost 2 bases and J 7 bases, leaving 9 bases between the germline ends.

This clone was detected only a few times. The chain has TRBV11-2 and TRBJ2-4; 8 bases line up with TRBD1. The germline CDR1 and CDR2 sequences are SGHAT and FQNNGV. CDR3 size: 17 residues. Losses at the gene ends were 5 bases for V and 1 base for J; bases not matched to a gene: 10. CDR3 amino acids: CASSTRTGSVAKNIQYF. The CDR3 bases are TGTGCCAGCAGCACCCGGACAGGGTCGGTCGCCAAAAACATTCAGTACTTC.

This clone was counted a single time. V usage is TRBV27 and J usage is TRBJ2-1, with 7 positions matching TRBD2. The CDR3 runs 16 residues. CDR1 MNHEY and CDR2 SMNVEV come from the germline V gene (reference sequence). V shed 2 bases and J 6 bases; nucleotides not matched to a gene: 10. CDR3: CASSLIRASGPNEQFF. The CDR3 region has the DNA TGTGCCAGCAGTTTAATCCGGGCTAGCGGTCCCAATGAGCAGTTCTTC.

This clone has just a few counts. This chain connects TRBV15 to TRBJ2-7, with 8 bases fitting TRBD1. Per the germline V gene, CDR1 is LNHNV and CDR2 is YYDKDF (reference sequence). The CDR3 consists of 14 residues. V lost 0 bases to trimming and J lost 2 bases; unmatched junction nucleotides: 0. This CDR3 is CATSRDRGPYEQYF. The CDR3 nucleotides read TGTGCCACCAGCAGAGACAGGGGGCCCTACGAGCAGTACTTC. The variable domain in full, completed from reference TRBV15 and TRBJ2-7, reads DAMVIQNPRYQVTQFGKPVTLSCSQTLNHNVMYWYQQKSSQAPKLLFHYYDKDFNNEADTPDNFQSRRPNTSFCFLDIRSPGLGDTAMYLCATSRDRGPYEQYFGPGTRLTVT.

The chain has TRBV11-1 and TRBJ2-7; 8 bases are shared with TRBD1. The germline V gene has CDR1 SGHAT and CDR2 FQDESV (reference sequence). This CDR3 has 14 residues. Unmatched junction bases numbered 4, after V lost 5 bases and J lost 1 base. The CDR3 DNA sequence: TGTGCCAGCAGCCGTTACAGGGGGTCCTACGAGCAGTACTTC. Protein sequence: CASSRYRGSYEQYF.

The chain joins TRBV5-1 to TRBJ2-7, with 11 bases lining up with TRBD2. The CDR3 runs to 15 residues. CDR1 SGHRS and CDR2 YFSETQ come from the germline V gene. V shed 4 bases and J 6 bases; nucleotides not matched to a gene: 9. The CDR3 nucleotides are TGCGCCAGCAGCGCGTTTAGCGGGGGGGCGGGCGAGCAGTACTTC. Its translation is CASSAFSGGAGEQYF.

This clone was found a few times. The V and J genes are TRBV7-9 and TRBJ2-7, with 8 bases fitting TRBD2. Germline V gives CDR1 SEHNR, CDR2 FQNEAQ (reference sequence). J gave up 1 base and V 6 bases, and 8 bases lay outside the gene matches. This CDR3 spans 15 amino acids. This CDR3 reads CASSRERGLSYEQYF. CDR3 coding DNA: TGTGCCAGCAGTCGGGAGCGGGGGTTATCCTACGAGCAGTACTTC. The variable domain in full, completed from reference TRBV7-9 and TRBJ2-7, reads DTGVSQNPRHKITKRGQNVTFRCDPISEHNRLYWYRQTLGQGPEFLTYFQNEAQLEKSRLLSDRFSAERPKGSFSTLEIQRTEQGDSAMYLCASSRERGLSYEQYFGPGTRLTVT.

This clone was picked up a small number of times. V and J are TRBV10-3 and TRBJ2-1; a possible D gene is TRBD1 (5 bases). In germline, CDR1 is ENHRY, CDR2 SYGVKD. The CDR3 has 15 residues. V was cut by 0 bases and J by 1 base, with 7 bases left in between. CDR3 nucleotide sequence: TGTGCCATCAGTGAGTCACAGGAGTCCTACAATGAGCAGTTCTTC. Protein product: CAISESQESYNEQFF.

Here the CDR3 DNA reads TGTGCCAGCAGCTTCAAGCGGAACACCGGGGAGCTGTTTTTT. Its translation: CASSFKRNTGELFF. The J gene is TRBJ2-2, the V gene TRBV7-9; D gene unclear. The CDR3 loop spans 14 amino acids. Germline values: CDR1 SEHNR, CDR2 FQNEAQ (reference sequence). Trimming cost V 3 bases and J 1 base, with 6 bases left between them.

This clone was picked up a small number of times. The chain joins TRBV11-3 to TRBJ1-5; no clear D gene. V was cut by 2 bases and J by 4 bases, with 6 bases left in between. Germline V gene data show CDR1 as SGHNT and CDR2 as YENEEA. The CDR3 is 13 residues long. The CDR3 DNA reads TGTGCCAGCAGCTTATCCGGGAATCAGCCCCAGCATTTT. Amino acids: CASSLSGNQPQHF.

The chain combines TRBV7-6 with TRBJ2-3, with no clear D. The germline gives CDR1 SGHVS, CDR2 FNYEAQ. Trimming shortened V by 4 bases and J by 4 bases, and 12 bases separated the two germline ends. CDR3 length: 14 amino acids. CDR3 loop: CASSSTSIPDTQYF. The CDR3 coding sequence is TGTGCCAGCAGCTCAACTTCTATCCCAGATACGCAGTATTTT.